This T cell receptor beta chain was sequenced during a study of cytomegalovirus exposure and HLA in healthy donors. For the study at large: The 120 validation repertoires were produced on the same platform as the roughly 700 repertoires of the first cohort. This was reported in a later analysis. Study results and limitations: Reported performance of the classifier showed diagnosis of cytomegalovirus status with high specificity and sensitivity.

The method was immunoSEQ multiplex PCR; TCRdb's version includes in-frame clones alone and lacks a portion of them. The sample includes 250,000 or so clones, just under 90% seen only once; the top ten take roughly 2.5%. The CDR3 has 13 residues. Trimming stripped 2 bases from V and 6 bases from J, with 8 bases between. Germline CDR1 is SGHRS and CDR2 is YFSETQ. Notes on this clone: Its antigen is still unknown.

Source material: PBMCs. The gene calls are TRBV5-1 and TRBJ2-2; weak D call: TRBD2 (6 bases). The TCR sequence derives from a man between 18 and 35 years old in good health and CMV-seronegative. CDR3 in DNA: TGCGCCAGCAGCTTTGCGGGGTCCGGGGAGCTGTTTTTT. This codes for CASSFAGSGELFF.